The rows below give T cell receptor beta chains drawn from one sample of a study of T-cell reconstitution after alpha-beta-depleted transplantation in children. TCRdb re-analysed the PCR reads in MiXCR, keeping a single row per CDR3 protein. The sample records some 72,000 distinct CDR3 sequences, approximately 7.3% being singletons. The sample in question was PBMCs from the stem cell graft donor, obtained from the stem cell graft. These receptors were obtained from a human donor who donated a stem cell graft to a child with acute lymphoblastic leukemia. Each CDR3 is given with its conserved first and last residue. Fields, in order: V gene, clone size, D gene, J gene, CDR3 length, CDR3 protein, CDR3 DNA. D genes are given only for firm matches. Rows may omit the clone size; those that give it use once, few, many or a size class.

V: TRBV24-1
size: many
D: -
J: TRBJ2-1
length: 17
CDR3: CATSDLSRGGIDNEQFF
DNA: TGTGCCACCAGTGATTTGTCGAGGGGCGGGATAGACAATGAGCAGTTCTTC

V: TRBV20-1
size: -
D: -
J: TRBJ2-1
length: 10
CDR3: CSARRNEQFF
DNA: TGCAGTGCTAGGAGAAATGAGCAGTTCTTC

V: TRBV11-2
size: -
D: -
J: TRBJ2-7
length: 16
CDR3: CASSLELGSYSYEQYF
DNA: TGTGCCAGCAGCTTAGAGTTAGGCTCCTACTCCTACGAGCAGTACTTC

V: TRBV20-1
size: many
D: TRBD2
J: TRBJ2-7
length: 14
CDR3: CSARSGVGSYEQYF
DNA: TGCAGTGCTAGGAGCGGGGTCGGCTCCTACGAGCAGTACTTC

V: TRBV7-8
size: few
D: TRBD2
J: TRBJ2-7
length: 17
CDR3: CASSLAGASGGSYEQYF
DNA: TGTGCCAGCAGCTTAGCAGGGGCGAGCGGGGGCTCCTACGAGCAGTACTTC

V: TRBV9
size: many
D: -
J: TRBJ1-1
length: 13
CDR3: CASSANRDTEAFF
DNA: TGTGCCAGCAGCGCCAATCGCGACACTGAAGCTTTCTTT

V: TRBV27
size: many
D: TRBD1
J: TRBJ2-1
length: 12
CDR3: CASRTGANEQFF
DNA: TGTGCCAGCAGAACAGGGGCGAATGAGCAGTTCTTC

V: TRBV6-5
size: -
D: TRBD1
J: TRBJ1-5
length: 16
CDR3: CASSYKGTGGNQPQHF
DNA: TGTGCCAGCAGTTACAAGGGGACAGGGGGCAATCAGCCCCAGCATTTT

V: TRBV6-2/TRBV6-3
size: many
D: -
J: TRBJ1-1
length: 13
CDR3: CASSYRSSTEAFF
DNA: TGTGCCAGCAGTTACCGTTCCAGCACTGAAGCTTTCTTT

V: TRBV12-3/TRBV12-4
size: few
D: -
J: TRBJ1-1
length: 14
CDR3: CASSPRSGEYEAFF
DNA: TGTGCCAGCAGTCCACGCTCCGGCGAGTACGAAGCTTTCTTT

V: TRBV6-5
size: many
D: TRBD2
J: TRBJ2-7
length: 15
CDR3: CASSFGRGGNYEEYF
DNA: TGTGCCAGCAGTTTCGGCCGGGGGGGGAACTACGAGGAATACTTC

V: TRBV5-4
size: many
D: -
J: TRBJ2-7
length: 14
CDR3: CASSQEGSSYEQYF
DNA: TGTGCCAGCAGCCAGGAGGGTAGCTCCTACGAGCAGTACTTC

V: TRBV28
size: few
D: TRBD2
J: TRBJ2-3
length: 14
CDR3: CASTLAGQPDTQYF
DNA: TGTGCCAGCACACTAGCGGGCCAACCGGATACGCAGTATTTT

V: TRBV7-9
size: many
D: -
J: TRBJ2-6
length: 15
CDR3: CASSRPGSGANVLTF
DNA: TGTGCCAGCAGCCGCCCCGGCTCTGGGGCCAACGTCCTGACTTTC

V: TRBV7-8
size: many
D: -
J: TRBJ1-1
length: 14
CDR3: CASSLAEMNTEAFF
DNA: TGTGCCAGCAGCTTAGCAGAAATGAACACTGAAGCTTTCTTT

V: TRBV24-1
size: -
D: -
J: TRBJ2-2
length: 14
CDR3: CATRQDESAGELFF
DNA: TGTGCCACCCGACAGGACGAAAGCGCCGGGGAGCTGTTTTTT

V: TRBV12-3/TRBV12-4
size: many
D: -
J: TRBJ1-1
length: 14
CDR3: CASSLGGPDTEAFF
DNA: TGTGCCAGCAGTTTAGGGGGGCCGGACACTGAAGCTTTCTTT

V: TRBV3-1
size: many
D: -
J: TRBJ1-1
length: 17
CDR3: CASSHNAGPRMNTEAFF
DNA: TGTGCCAGCAGCCATAATGCCGGCCCAAGGATGAACACTGAAGCTTTCTTT

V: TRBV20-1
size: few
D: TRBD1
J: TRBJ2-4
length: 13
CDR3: CSAYRGAKNIQYF
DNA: TGCAGTGCCTACAGGGGAGCCAAAAACATTCAGTACTTC

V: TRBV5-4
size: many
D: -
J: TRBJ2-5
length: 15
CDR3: CASSQRRDFAVTQYF
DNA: TGTGCCAGCAGCCAAAGGCGGGACTTTGCGGTGACCCAGTACTTC

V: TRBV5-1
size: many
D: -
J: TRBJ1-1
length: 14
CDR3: CASSLFQGQTEAFF
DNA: TGCGCCAGCAGCTTGTTCCAGGGACAAACTGAAGCTTTCTTT

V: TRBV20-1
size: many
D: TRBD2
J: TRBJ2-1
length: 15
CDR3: CSARDGSGGANEQFF
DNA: TGCAGTGCTAGAGATGGCAGCGGGGGGGCAAATGAGCAGTTCTTC

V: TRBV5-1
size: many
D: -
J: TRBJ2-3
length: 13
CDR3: CASSLAGTDTQYF
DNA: TGCGCCAGCAGCTTGGCCGGCACAGATACGCAGTATTTT

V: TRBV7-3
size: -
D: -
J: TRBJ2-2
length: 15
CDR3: CASSLTGENTGELFF
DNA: TGTGCCAGCAGCCTAACGGGAGAGAACACCGGGGAGCTGTTTTTT

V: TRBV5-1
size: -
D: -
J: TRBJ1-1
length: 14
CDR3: CASSFSGIATEAFF
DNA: TGCGCCAGCAGCTTCTCGGGGATCGCCACTGAAGCTTTCTTT

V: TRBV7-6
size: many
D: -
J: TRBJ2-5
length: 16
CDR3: CASSLISRGLQETQYF
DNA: TGTGCCAGCAGCTTAATAAGCCGGGGCCTCCAAGAGACCCAGTACTTC

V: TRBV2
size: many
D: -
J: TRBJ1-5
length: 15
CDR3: CASMAPREVGQPQHF
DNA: TGTGCCAGCATGGCCCCCAGGGAGGTTGGTCAGCCCCAGCATTTT

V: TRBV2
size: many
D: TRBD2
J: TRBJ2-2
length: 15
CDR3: CASSFSGTHTGELFF
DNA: TGTGCCAGCAGTTTTAGCGGGACCCACACCGGGGAGCTGTTTTTT

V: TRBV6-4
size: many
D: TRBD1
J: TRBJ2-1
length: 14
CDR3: CASSDSTGPNEQFF
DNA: TGTGCCAGCAGTGACTCGACAGGGCCAAATGAGCAGTTCTTC

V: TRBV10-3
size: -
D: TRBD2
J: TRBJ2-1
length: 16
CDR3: CAISEGSGLAGREQFF
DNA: TGTGCCATCAGTGAGGGATCGGGACTAGCGGGACGTGAGCAGTTCTTC

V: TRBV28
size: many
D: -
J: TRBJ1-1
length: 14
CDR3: CASSLLDTYTEAFF
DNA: TGTGCCAGCAGTTTACTGGACACCTACACTGAAGCTTTCTTT

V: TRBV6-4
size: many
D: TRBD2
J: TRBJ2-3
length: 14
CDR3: CATRTSGETDTQYF
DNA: TGTGCCACGAGGACTAGCGGGGAAACAGATACGCAGTATTTT

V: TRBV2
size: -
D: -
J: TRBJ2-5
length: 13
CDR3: CASTDPMGETQYF
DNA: TGTGCCAGCACCGACCCAATGGGAGAGACCCAGTACTTC

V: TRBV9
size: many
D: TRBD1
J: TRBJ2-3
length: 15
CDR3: CASSVGQGQTDTQYF
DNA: TGTGCCAGCAGCGTAGGACAGGGCCAGACAGATACGCAGTATTTT

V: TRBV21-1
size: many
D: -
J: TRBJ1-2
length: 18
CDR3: CASSKAGRGNRANYGYTF
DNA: TGTGCCAGCAGCAAAGCGGGCAGGGGAAATAGGGCTAACTATGGCTACACCTTC

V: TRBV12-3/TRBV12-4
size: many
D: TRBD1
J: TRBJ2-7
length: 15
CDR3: CASSSRTGWTNEQYF
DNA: TGTGCCAGCAGTTCGCGGACAGGGTGGACTAACGAGCAGTACTTC

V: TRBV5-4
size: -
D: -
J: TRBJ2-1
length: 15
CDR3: CASSLDTEHYNDQFF
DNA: TGTGCCAGCAGCTTGGATACAGAGCATTACAATGATCAGTTCTTC

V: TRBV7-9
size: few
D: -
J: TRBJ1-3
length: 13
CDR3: CASLQGPGNTIYF
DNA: TGTGCCAGCTTACAGGGCCCTGGAAACACCATATATTTT

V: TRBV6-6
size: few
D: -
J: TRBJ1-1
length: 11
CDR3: CASSYSPEAFF
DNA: TGTGCCAGCAGTTACTCGCCCGAAGCTTTCTTT

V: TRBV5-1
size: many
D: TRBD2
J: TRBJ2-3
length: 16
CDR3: CASSLEGTSATDTQYF
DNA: TGCGCCAGCAGCTTGGAAGGGACTAGCGCCACAGATACGCAGTATTTT

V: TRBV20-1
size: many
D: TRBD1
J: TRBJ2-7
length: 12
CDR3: CSAPTGSYEQYF
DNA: TGCAGTGCTCCGACAGGGTCCTACGAGCAGTACTTC

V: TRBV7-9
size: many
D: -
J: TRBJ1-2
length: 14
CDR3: CASSLAQAGYGYTF
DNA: TGTGCCAGCAGCTTAGCGCAGGCTGGCTATGGCTACACCTTC

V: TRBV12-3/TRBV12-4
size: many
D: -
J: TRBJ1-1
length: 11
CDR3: CASSPLEEAFF
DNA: TGTGCCAGCAGTCCTCTTGAGGAAGCTTTCTTT